The TCR beta chain described here comes from a study of response to subunit inactivated influenza vaccine. Study conclusions and caveats: The authors suggested that every seasonal influenza vaccination recruits few new T cells.

CDR1 and CDR2 (germline): MNHNS, SASEGT. The CDR3 is 14 amino acids. Losses at the gene ends were 8 bases for V and 4 bases for J; bases not matched to a gene: 8. In this sample, this clonotype turned up a few times. The antigen is not known. TCRdb called the RT-PCR reads again in MiXCR, with one record for every CDR3 protein. The sample holds 650,000 to 850,000 distinct CDR3 sequences, around 14% seen once. The origin of this receptor is a man aged 50-59 years who received an inactivated influenza vaccine. Specimen: PBMCs from blood, collected 14 days before vaccination. This sequence joins TRBV6-1 and TRBJ2-5, with TRBD2 matching 9 bases. The CDR3 DNA reads as TGTGCCAGCGGGGTAGCGGGAGTCCCAGAGACCCAGTACTTC. Translation: CASGVAGVPETQYF.